This T cell receptor beta chain was recorded in a study of STAT5B mutations in CD4+ large granular lymphocyte leukemia. Overall study results and limits: Patient CD4-sorted repertoires looked more clonal than healthy CD4+ repertoires, even without putative leukemic clones.

From germline, CDR1 is SGHRS and CDR2 YFSETQ. There are 14 residues in the CDR3. J was trimmed by 5 bases and V by 0 bases; bases with no gene match: 4. Sequenced by immunoSEQ multiplex PCR; TCRdb stores in-frame clones only, minus some. The profile shows roughly 30,000 clones, 70% to 90% of them singletons. With respect to this clone: Its antigen remains unidentified.

This TCR was sampled from a human donor in good health. This sequence joins TRBV5-1 and TRBJ2-5; 7 bases are shared with TRBD1. Sequences were obtained from CD4+ T cells from blood buffy coats. The CDR3 nucleotides read TGCGCCAGCAGCTTGGCGACAGGGCGCGAGACCCAGTACTTC. Amino acid sequence: CASSLATGRETQYF.